This T cell receptor (beta chain) was identified in a study of blood T cell repertoires in COVID-19. About the research overall: COVID-19 samples collected from the United States, Italy and Spain covered acute and convalescent phases. PBMCs, B-cell-depleted T cells, or T cells provided the cDNA or gDNA that made up the material.

The CDR3 covers 14 residues. Germline-derived CDR1 and CDR2 are MGHRA and YSYEKL. Unmatched junction bases numbered 7, after V lost 2 bases and J lost 7 bases. Per the study methods: Estimation of nucleated cell counts was performed using reference gene primer amplification. The assay was immunoSEQ multiplex PCR, and TCRdb's table has in-frame clones only and misses some. Clone size and the V and J calls come from that table; the DNA yielded D and trimming. The sample has around 40,000 clones, about 94% seen once; the top ten hold about 4%. This receptor was obtained from a human donor with active COVID-19. The donor label of this sample is uncertain. The chain employs TRBV4-1 and TRBJ2-7, with TRBD1 identical over 8 bases. Sequencing input: peripheral blood. The CDR3 DNA reads as TGCGCCAGCAGCCAACAACGACAGGGGACAGAGCAGTACTTC. Encoded protein: CASSQQRQGTEQYF.